This TCR beta chain is drawn from a study of breast tumors, draining lymph nodes, adjacent tissues. In TCRdb, the multiplex PCR reads were re-called with MiXCR into one record per CDR3 protein. The table lists fewer than 200,000 distinct CDR3 sequences, about 30% of them singletons, with 4% to 5.5% in the top ten. This clonotype was observed many times. The antigen is unknown. Study-wide points: Compared with basal-like, luminal-like tumors shared significantly more repertoire with nontumor tissue. Most tumor T cells seemingly derive from lymph node, then expand in tumor. Tumor repertoires ranked between lymph nodes and nontumor tissue in diversity, with V and J gene preferences.

Breast cancer patients provided tissue from their axillary draining lymph nodes. Germline V lookup: CDR1 SGDLS, CDR2 YYNGEE. This CDR3 contains 15 residues. V dropped 4 bases and J dropped 4 bases, with 15 bases sitting between them. V usage is TRBV9 and J usage is TRBJ2-1; possibly TRBD1 for D (6 bases). The sequence came from a female donor with breast cancer. Some clones in this sample may be carry-over from other donors' samples. The sample was axillary lymph node tissue. In DNA form, the CDR3 reads TGTGCCAGCAGCACGAGGACAGCCCAATACAATGAGCAGTTCTTC. It codes for CASSTRTAQYNEQFF.